The 22 T cell receptor beta chains reported below all come from one sample, sequenced in a study of T-cell reconstitution after alpha-beta-depleted transplantation in children. Preparing the TCRbeta library involved the use of unique molecular identifiers. TCRdb fed the PCR reads into MiXCR, producing one record per CDR3 protein. The data contain about 350,000 distinct CDR3 sequences, about 16% of them singletons. Sequenced material: PBMCs, mostly from graft donor cells, taken 360 days after TCRalphabeta/CD19-depleted stem cell transplant. Receptors were obtained from a male patient between 2 and 10 years old who had a stem cell transplant for acute lymphoblastic leukemia, so the T cells may come from the graft donor.

A few counts support this clonotype. The chain has TRBV24-1 and TRBJ1-1; 7 bases agree with TRBD1. After removal of 4 bases from V and 3 bases from J, the junction contained 16 bases not matched to a gene. CDR3 length: 18 residues. In germline, CDR1 is KGHDR, CDR2 SFDVKD. CDR3 region: CATSDSQGPRFRYTEAFF. CDR3 coding DNA: TGTGCCACCAGTGACTCACAGGGGCCACGGTTCAGGTACACTGAAGCTTTCTTT.

Ten or more counts support this clonotype. V is TRBV29-1 and J is TRBJ2-7; D remains ambiguous. CDR3 length: 13 amino acids. V was pared by 4 bases and J by 3 bases, with 13 bases between. Germline loops: CDR1 SQVTM, CDR2 ANQGSEA. The CDR3 region is CSVVLGTSYEQYF. The CDR3 DNA reads as TGCAGCGTTGTGCTAGGAACCAGCTACGAGCAGTACTTC.

This clonotype was counted between two and nine times. V usage is TRBV4-1 and J usage is TRBJ2-7; the D gene could be TRBD1 or TRBD2 (5 bases each). CDR3 length: 14 residues. Deletions cut 1 base from V and 3 bases from J, with 10 bases between. The germline V gene encodes CDR1 MGHRA and CDR2 YSYEKL. This CDR3 reads CASSQAGADYEQYF. The CDR3 DNA follows: TGCGCCAGCAGCCAAGCCGGGGCCGACTACGAGCAGTACTTC.

This clonotype has only a few counts. The gene calls are TRBV5-1 and TRBJ2-3, with D perhaps TRBD2 (5 bases). This CDR3 region has 12 residues. Germline V gene lookup returns CDR1 SGHRS and CDR2 YFSETQ. V lost 2 bases, J lost 8 bases, and 9 bases lay in between. CDR3 DNA sequence: TGCGCCAGCAGCTTCGAGCGGAGTACGCAGTATTTT. This translates into CASSFERSTQYF.

This clonotype was seen many times. J is TRBJ2-5 and V is TRBV7-9, with 7 bases matching TRBD2. Trimming cost V 5 bases and J 5 bases; bases outside gene matches: 11. This CDR3 is built from 15 residues. Germline loops: CDR1 SEHNR, CDR2 FQNEAQ (reference sequence). The DNA for the CDR3 is TGTGCCAGCAGCCCCCTGGGAGGGCCATCGGAGACCCAGTACTTC. Translation gives CASSPLGGPSETQYF.

The table lists this clonotype with many counts. The chain combines TRBV9 with TRBJ2-3; no reliable D call. This CDR3 is built from 13 residues. Germline CDR1 and CDR2: SGDLS and YYNGEE. Trimming removed 5 bases from V and 1 base from J, with 8 bases in between. CDR3 protein: CASRPLRTDTQYF. Written as DNA, the CDR3 is TGTGCCAGCAGGCCCCTTCGCACAGATACGCAGTATTTT.

The rearrangement joins TRBV7-2 to TRBJ2-1; 8 nucleotides align to TRBD1. Germline V gives CDR1 SGHTA, CDR2 FQGNSA. V lost 6 bases, J lost 2 bases, and 6 bases stayed unmatched. The CDR3 consists of 15 residues. The CDR3 reads CASRPGQGAYNEQFF. The CDR3 DNA reads TGTGCCAGCAGACCCGGACAGGGAGCCTACAATGAGCAGTTCTTC.

J is TRBJ2-5 and V is TRBV3-1; 10 nucleotides line up with TRBD1. The CDR3 length is 14 residues. CDR1 is LGHDT, CDR2 YNNKEL, per germline (reference sequence). V shed 8 bases and J 2 bases; nucleotides not matched to a gene: 5. This CDR3 reads CASDRGRPQETQYF. As DNA, the CDR3 is TGTGCCAGCGACAGGGGGCGACCTCAAGAGACCCAGTACTTC.

This clonotype has only a few counts. This rearrangement joins TRBV5-1 to TRBJ2-7; TRBD1 aligns across 10 bases. V was clipped by 3 bases and J by 0 bases; unmatched bases: 3. The CDR3 sequence is 15 residues long. Germline CDR1 reads SGHRS; CDR2 reads YFSETQ. The DNA of the CDR3 is TGCGCCAGCAGCTCTCGGGACAGGGGCTCCTACGAGCAGTACTTC. Protein product: CASSSRDRGSYEQYF.

CDR3: CASSLARLAGADEQFF. In DNA, the CDR3 is TGCGCCAGCAGCTTGGCCCGACTAGCGGGAGCGGATGAGCAGTTCTTC. The chain is built from TRBV5-1 and TRBJ2-1; TRBD2 aligns across 12 bases. CDR3 size: 16 residues. Germline V gene data show CDR1 as SGHRS and CDR2 as YFSETQ. V trimming: 0 bases; J trimming: 8 bases; junction bases outside the gene matches: 6.

The V and J genes are TRBV12-3 or TRBV12-4 and TRBJ2-3; tentatively, D is TRBD1 or TRBD2 (5 bases each). The CDR3 is made up of 16 amino acids. V lost 6 bases, J lost 3 bases, and 19 bases lay in between. Written as DNA, the CDR3 is TGTGCCAGCAGCCCCACCGGGACCGGATTGACAGATACGCAGTATTTT. This sequence encodes CASSPTGTGLTDTQYF.

This clonotype was observed a handful of times. The rearrangement links TRBV5-6 to TRBJ2-1; no reliable D call. The V end lost 3 bases, the J end lost 4 bases, and 17 bases lay between the germline ends. Germline CDR1 reads SGHDT; CDR2 reads YYEEEE. CDR3 length equals 16 residues. The CDR3 nucleotides read TGTGCCAGCAGCTCCAACTGGCCCCCCTTATACAATGAGCAGTTCTTC. This encodes CASSSNWPPLYNEQFF.

This clonotype was observed at least ten times. The V and J genes are TRBV28 and TRBJ2-3, with D hard to call. Looked up from germline, CDR1 is MDHEN and CDR2 is SYDVKM. Trimming left V 7 bases short and J 0 bases short, with 14 bases between. The CDR3 covers 15 residues. CDR3 nucleotide sequence: TGTGCCAGCACCGCCGACCTACCTAGCACAGATACGCAGTATTTT. It specifies CASTADLPSTDTQYF.

V gene TRBV4-1 combines with J gene TRBJ2-3, with a tentative D call TRBD2 (5 bases). Trimming pared 5 bases from V and 1 base from J, leaving 13 bases between. The CDR3 totals 15 residues. CDR1 MGHRA and CDR2 YSYEKL come from the germline V gene. The DNA for the CDR3 is TGCGCCAGCAGCTTAAGGGAGTTTCGCACAGATACGCAGTATTTT. This sequence encodes CASSLREFRTDTQYF.

Only one count was recorded for this clonotype. V is TRBV2 and J is TRBJ2-5, with 9 bases matching TRBD2. Germline V lookup: CDR1 SNHLY, CDR2 FYNNEI. V shed 6 bases, J shed 1 base, and the junction held 3 bases outside the gene matches. This CDR3 is 14 amino acids long. The CDR3 loop is CASRGLAAQETQYF. CDR3 in DNA: TGTGCCAGCAGGGGACTAGCAGCCCAAGAGACCCAGTACTTC.

There are many counts of this clonotype. V is TRBV12-3 or TRBV12-4 and J is TRBJ1-5; D not certain. Trimming removed 0 bases from V and 5 bases from J, with 5 bases in between. This CDR3 has 13 residues. The CDR3, as DNA: TGTGCCAGCAGTTTAGCCAGCCATCAGCCCCAGCATTTT. Protein product: CASSLASHQPQHF.

The J gene is TRBJ2-7, the V gene TRBV6-5; TRBD2 matches 10 bases. Trimming cost V 6 bases and J 7 bases; bases outside gene matches: 6. Per germline, CDR1 MNHEY and CDR2 SVGAGI. CDR3 length: 13 amino acids. DNA of the CDR3: TGTGCCAGCAGGTTAGCGGGAGGTAGAGAGCAGTACTTC. Translation gives CASRLAGGREQYF.

This clonotype was seen only a few times. The chain couples TRBV10-3 to TRBJ2-5; 8 positions agree with TRBD2. The CDR3 length is 17 residues. V lost 3 bases and J lost 5; bases outside the gene matches: 14. Germline V gives CDR1 ENHRY, CDR2 SYGVKD. CDR3 nucleotide sequence: TGTGCCATCAGTGATCCGGGGGCGGGAGGCAACGGGGAGACCCAGTACTTC. It is translated as CAISDPGAGGNGETQYF.

The rearrangement links TRBV20-1 to TRBJ2-5; the D is unclear. Germline V gene data show CDR1 as DFQATT and CDR2 as SNEGSKA (reference sequence). The CDR3 covers 15 residues. V lost 0 bases to trimming and J lost 4 bases, with 15 bases between them. In nucleotides, the CDR3 is TGCAGTGCTAGAGATCTGCCTACCTTACGAGAGACCCAGTACTTC. It yields the protein CSARDLPTLRETQYF.

This chain joins TRBV7-8 and TRBJ2-2; a weak D match, TRBD2 (5 bases). V lost 4 bases and J 5 bases, leaving 17 bases between the germline ends. There are 16 residues in the CDR3. Germline CDR1 reads SGHVS; CDR2 reads FQNEAQ. CDR3 nucleotide sequence: TGTGCCAGCAGCTCTACCGAGAGCGGACCAACCGGGGAGCTGTTTTTT. Translating it yields CASSSTESGPTGELFF.

CDR3 DNA: TGCGCCAGCAGTCAATCAAGACAGGAGACGAACACCGGGGAGCTGTTTTTT. Amino acids: CASSQSRQETNTGELFF. The chain has TRBV23-1 and TRBJ2-2; D may be TRBD1 (6 bases). TRBV23-1 is an ORF for which the function is uncertain. The V gene lost 0 bases and the J gene lost 0 bases, with 11 bases spanning the gap. This CDR3 contains 17 residues.

This clonotype was recorded at least ten times. V and J are TRBV10-3 and TRBJ2-7; D possibly uses TRBD1 or TRBD2 (5 bases each). The CDR3 has 12 amino acids. Trimming left V 4 bases short and J 13 bases short, with 17 bases between. Germline CDR1 and CDR2: ENHRY and SYGVKD. CDR3 amino acids: CAISAEGTSHYF. CDR3 nucleotides: TGTGCCATCAGTGCAGAGGGGACCAGTCATTACTTC.